Listed below are T cell receptor beta chains from one sample, sequenced in a study of T cell responses to AZD1222 COVID-19 vaccine. Repertoires were generated with immunoSEQ multiplex PCR, while TCRdb's copy carries only in-frame clones and drops some. The table lists some 25,000 clones, more than 85% of them singletons. The sample in question was peripheral blood, obtained 28 days after the second AZD1222 dose. The receptors originated from an adult who received the AZD1222 COVID-19 vaccine. CDR3s include the opening cysteine and the closing phenylalanine or tryptophan. A D gene is named only where the DNA matches it firmly. The size field is filled for only some rows; it gives once, few, many or a size class.

V gene	J gene	D gene	clone size	CDR3 protein	CDR3 DNA
TRBV6-1	TRBJ1-1	NA	NA	CASSARGPPTLNTEAFF	TGTGCCAGCAGTGCCCGGGGGCCCCCTACCTTGAACACTGAAGCTTTCTTT
TRBV5-5	TRBJ1-1	NA	NA	CASSLIGGKGNTEAFF	TGTGCCAGCAGCTTGATCGGGGGGAAGGGGAACACTGAAGCTTTCTTT
TRBV5-1	TRBJ2-3	TRBD1	NA	CASIPGQSTDTQYF	TGCGCCAGCATTCCGGGACAGAGCACAGATACGCAGTATTTT
TRBV7-9	TRBJ1-4	NA	NA	CASSERTTNEKLFF	TGTGCCAGCAGCGAGAGAACAACTAATGAAAAACTGTTTTTT
TRBV2	TRBJ1-5	NA	once	CASSDEGDKYSNQPQHF	TGTGCCAGCAGTGATGAGGGGGATAAATATAGCAATCAGCCCCAGCATTTT
TRBV11-2	TRBJ2-5	NA	NA	CASGPGQETQYF	TGTGCCAGCGGGCCGGGCCAAGAGACCCAGTACTTC
TRBV5-1	TRBJ2-3	TRBD2	NA	CASSFRGGAADTQYF	TGCGCCAGCAGCTTCCGCGGGGGGGCCGCAGATACGCAGTATTTT
TRBV5-1	TRBJ2-3	NA	NA	CASSLASGGSTDTQYF	TGCGCCAGCAGCTTGGCCTCTGGAGGGAGCACAGATACGCAGTATTTT
TRBV7-8	TRBJ1-2	TRBD1	NA	CASSPQGDGVEGYTF	TGTGCCAGCAGCCCCCAGGGGGACGGGGTGGAGGGCTACACCTTC
TRBV19	TRBJ1-1	NA	few	CASSVLRDNTEAFF	TGTGCCAGTAGTGTACTTCGGGATAACACTGAAGCTTTCTTT
TRBV19	TRBJ1-1	NA	NA	CASSLQGTNTEAFF	TGTGCCAGTAGTCTACAGGGTACGAACACTGAAGCTTTCTTT
TRBV10-2	TRBJ1-6	TRBD1	few	CASSLTGQVYNSPLHF	TGCGCCAGCAGTCTGACGGGACAGGTCTATAATTCACCCCTCCACTTT
TRBV10-1	TRBJ2-1	TRBD2	NA	CASSPLAGGGNEQFF	TGCGCCAGCAGCCCACTAGCGGGAGGGGGCAATGAGCAGTTCTTC
TRBV6-5	TRBJ2-1	TRBD2	NA	CASSYPTSGAMGEQFF	TGTGCCAGCAGTTACCCGACTAGCGGGGCCATGGGTGAGCAGTTCTTC
TRBV7-2	TRBJ1-3	NA	NA	CASSLSASGNTIYF	TGTGCCAGCAGCTTATCAGCCTCTGGAAACACCATATATTTT
TRBV5-5	TRBJ2-1	NA	once	CASSYRSYNEQFF	TGTGCCAGCAGCTACAGGTCTTACAATGAGCAGTTCTTC
TRBV7-2	TRBJ2-3	TRBD2	NA	CASSLGGLAADTQYF	TGTGCCAGCAGCTTAGGAGGGCTAGCGGCAGATACGCAGTATTTT
TRBV30	TRBJ1-6	NA	once	CAWSVLDDNSPLHF	TGTGCCTGGAGTGTATTGGACGATAATTCACCCCTCCACTTT